This T cell receptor (beta chain) is from a study of T cells in Graves' hyperthyroidism and ophthalmopathy. The CDR3 regions of TCR beta were amplified from RNA transcripts. The study used the HTBI primer set for a first-round RT-PCR of the TCR CDR3. TCRdb re-called the multiplex PCR reads with MiXCR, one entry per CDR3 protein. There are a few hundred thousand distinct CDR3 sequences in the sample; around 18% occur only once, and 15% lies in the top ten. CDR1 is MNHEY, CDR2 SVGAGI, per germline. The CDR3 runs 14 residues. The junction had 4 bases not matched to a gene; V was cut back by 2 bases and J by 5 bases.

The chain joins TRBV6-5 to TRBJ2-5; 8 bases line up with TRBD2. This clonotype originated in a woman aged 40-49 years with Graves' ophthalmopathy. Sequencing was done on a sample of blood. CDR3 in DNA: TGTGCCAGCAGTTACGGCGGGACTAGGGAGACCCAGTACTTC. Translation gives CASSYGGTRETQYF.